This is a list of T cell receptor beta chains from one sample in a study of shared clonotypes between healthy human individuals. Generated by immunoSEQ multiplex PCR, the TCRdb table keeps only in-frame clones and is missing some. The table lists approximately 940,000 clones, around 80% of them singletons. Input material: memory CD4+ T cells sorted from blood. These receptors came from a man aged 18 to 29 in good health. Each CDR3 is given with its conserved first and last residue. Each record gives: D gene, J gene, V gene, clone size, CDR3 DNA, CDR3 protein. The D gene is left open where the match is weak. Not all rows give a size; the values are once, few, many and, for expanded clones, a class.

>NA|TRBJ1-5|TRBV5-4|many
TGTGCCAGCAGCTTGGGAGGTCAGACGACTAGCAATCAGCCCCAGCATTTT
CASSLGGQTTSNQPQHF
>NA|TRBJ2-3|TRBV10-3|NA
TGTGCCATCAGTGAGTCGACCGGGGCAGATACGCAGTATTTT
CAISESTGADTQYF
>NA|TRBJ1-2|TRBV6-5|few
TGTGCCAGCGCCGACAGGCGCTATGGCTACACCTTC
CASADRRYGYTF
>NA|TRBJ2-2|TRBV7-9|NA
TGTGCCAGCAGCTTAGCGCCACGGGAGTGGAACACCGGGGAGCTGTTTTTT
CASSLAPREWNTGELFF
>NA|TRBJ1-2|TRBV5-5|NA
TGTGCCAGCAGTCCCGGAGTTGGGACCTTCTATGGCTACACCTTC
CASSPGVGTFYGYTF
>TRBD1|TRBJ1-2|TRBV2|NA
TGTGCCAGCACCTACACCCCCGGGACAGCCTATGGCTACACCTTC
CASTYTPGTAYGYTF
>NA|TRBJ1-2|TRBV7-2|NA
TGTGCCAGCAGCCCCCGCGGTCAACGGGGGGGCGCAAGGGGCTACACCTTC
CASSPRGQRGGARGYTF
>NA|TRBJ2-4|TRBV25-1|few
TGTGCCAGCAGACAGGGAGGAGGGAACTTAGGCAAAAACATTCAGTACTTC
CASRQGGGNLGKNIQYF
>NA|TRBJ2-1|TRBV19|NA
TGTGCCAGTAACGGATTTGGCTCCTACAATGAGCAGTTCTTC
CASNGFGSYNEQFF
>NA|TRBJ2-1|TRBV19|NA
TGTGCCAGTAGCCCCGGGCTTCTCTACAATGAGCAGTTCTTC
CASSPGLLYNEQFF
>NA|TRBJ2-3|TRBV5-3|few
TGTGCCAGAAGCTTTAATCCAGATACGCAGTATTTT
CARSFNPDTQYF
>TRBD1|TRBJ1-6|TRBV2|NA
TGTGCCAGCAGCTACAGGACAGGGGTCCCCCCGGATTCACCCCTCCACTTT
CASSYRTGVPPDSPLHF
>NA|TRBJ1-2|TRBV6-1|NA
TGTGCCAGCAGTCTTCGGACGGACTATGGCTACACCTTC
CASSLRTDYGYTF
>NA|TRBJ1-2|TRBV30|once
TGTGCCTGGAGTCCTCAATGGGGGGCTGGCTACACCTTC
CAWSPQWGAGYTF
>TRBD1|TRBJ2-3|TRBV30|NA
TGTGCCTGGATGAAGGGGGCTAAGGCAGATACGCAGTATTTT
CAWMKGAKADTQYF
>NA|TRBJ1-1|TRBV5-4|few
TGTGCCAGCAGCGGTGGCGGGGCAAATCAGAACACTGAAGCTTTCTTT
CASSGGGANQNTEAFF
>NA|TRBJ1-1|TRBV5-4|NA
TGTGCCAGCAGCCCAGGGGTCCGGAACACTGAAGCTTTCTTT
CASSPGVRNTEAFF
>NA|TRBJ2-7|TRBV6-5|NA
TGTGCCAGCACCCAATTAGGGGGGAGGTACGAGCAGTACTTC
CASTQLGGRYEQYF
>TRBD2|TRBJ2-7|TRBV19|NA
TGTGCCAGTAGTATGGGGCTAGCGGGAGAGGAATTCTACGAGCAGTACTTC
CASSMGLAGEEFYEQYF
>TRBD1|TRBJ2-5|TRBV7-8|once
TGTGCCAGCAGCAGACAGGGGTTGGAGACCCAGTACTTC
CASSRQGLETQYF
>TRBD1|TRBJ2-3|TRBV9|NA
TGTGCCAGCAGCGTAGGGGACAGGGGAGGCACAGATACGCAGTATTTT
CASSVGDRGGTDTQYF